This T cell receptor beta chain came from a study of cytomegalovirus exposure and HLA in healthy donors. This CDR3 has 15 amino acids. The germline gives CDR1 KGHSH, CDR2 LQKENI. V was cut by 3 bases and J by 7 bases, with 16 bases left in between. Primers: 60 Vbeta forward and 13 Jbeta reverse. Sequenced by immunoSEQ multiplex PCR; TCRdb stores in-frame clones only, minus some. The profile covers 200,000 to 250,000 clones, with roughly 80% appearing a single time and 5% to 6.5% taken by the ten largest. Study-wide results and limits: TCR beta sequences reportedly predicted most subjects' HLA-A and HLA-B alleles accurately. Beyond CMV serostatus, there was no information to go on about immune exposure. About 87% or about 30% of the time was how often most TCR beta V segments were productive, according to an earlier analysis.

With respect to this clone: Its antigen remains unknown.

Material for sequencing was PBMCs. The gene calls are TRBV18 and TRBJ1-5; D remains unclear. This sequence was found in a woman aged 40-49 years in good health and CMV-seropositive. The CDR3 spells CASSPSGNREQPQHF. DNA for the CDR3: TGTGCCAGCTCACCGTCGGGGAACAGAGAACAGCCCCAGCATTTT.